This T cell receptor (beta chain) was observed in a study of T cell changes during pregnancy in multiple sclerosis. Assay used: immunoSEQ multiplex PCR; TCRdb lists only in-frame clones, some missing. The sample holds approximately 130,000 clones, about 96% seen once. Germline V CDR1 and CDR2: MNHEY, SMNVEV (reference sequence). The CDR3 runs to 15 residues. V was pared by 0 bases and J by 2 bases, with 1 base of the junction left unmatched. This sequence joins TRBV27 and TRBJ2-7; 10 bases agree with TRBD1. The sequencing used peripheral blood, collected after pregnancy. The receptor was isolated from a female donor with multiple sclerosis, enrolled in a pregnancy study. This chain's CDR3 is CASSLSGQGPYEQYF. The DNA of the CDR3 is TGTGCCAGCAGTTTATCGGGACAGGGGCCCTACGAGCAGTACTTC.